These T cell receptor beta chains were read from a single sample in a study of blood T cell repertoires in COVID-19. Here immunoSEQ multiplex PCR was the method, and the copy in TCRdb shows in-frame clones only, minus some. The table has 30,000 to 40,000 clones, 90% to 95% seen once. Input material: peripheral blood. Every receptor here comes from a male donor with active COVID-19. The CDR3 runs from the conserved cysteine through the conserved F or W. Each record gives: D gene, clone size, J gene, V gene, CDR3 DNA, CDR3 protein. The D gene is left open where the match is weak. The size of a clone is reported for some rows only, either as once, few or many, or as a class for expanded clones.

d_call: TRBD1
clone_size: NA
j_call: TRBJ2-7
v_call: TRBV13
cdr3_nt: TGTGCCAGCAGCAATTCTTTTTATGGACAGGGACACTCCTACGAGCAGTACTTC
cdr3_aa: CASSNSFYGQGHSYEQYF

d_call: NA
clone_size: NA
j_call: TRBJ1-1
v_call: TRBV6-6
cdr3_nt: TGTGCCAGCAGTTACACCGAGGGATTCACTGAAGCTTTCTTT
cdr3_aa: CASSYTEGFTEAFF

d_call: NA
clone_size: NA
j_call: TRBJ1-4
v_call: TRBV6-1
cdr3_nt: TGTGCCAGCAGTGAAGCGACCGGGTCCGTTGAAAAACTGTTTTTT
cdr3_aa: CASSEATGSVEKLFF

d_call: TRBD2
clone_size: NA
j_call: TRBJ2-2
v_call: TRBV4-2
cdr3_nt: TGTGCCAGCAGCCCAAAGGGAGGGCGGGGGGCTGAAGGGGAGCTGTTTTTT
cdr3_aa: CASSPKGGRGAEGELFF

d_call: NA
clone_size: NA
j_call: TRBJ1-1
v_call: TRBV7-2
cdr3_nt: TGTGCCAGCAGCTTAAATGGGGGCCGGACTGAAGCTTTCTTT
cdr3_aa: CASSLNGGRTEAFF

d_call: TRBD1
clone_size: NA
j_call: TRBJ2-5
v_call: TRBV5-1
cdr3_nt: TGCGCCAGCAGCTTGGCCCGACAGGGGGTAGAGACCCAGTACTTC
cdr3_aa: CASSLARQGVETQYF

d_call: NA
clone_size: NA
j_call: TRBJ1-1
v_call: TRBV6-5
cdr3_nt: TGTGCCAGCAGTACCACAGGGAACACTGAAGCTTTCTTT
cdr3_aa: CASSTTGNTEAFF

d_call: NA
clone_size: NA
j_call: TRBJ1-2
v_call: TRBV11-2
cdr3_nt: TGTGCCAGCAGCTTAGATCTCAGACTCTATGGCTACACCTTC
cdr3_aa: CASSLDLRLYGYTF

d_call: TRBD2
clone_size: NA
j_call: TRBJ2-1
v_call: TRBV7-6
cdr3_nt: TGTGCCAGCAGCTTAGATGGACTAGCGGGGGACGAGCAGTTCTTC
cdr3_aa: CASSLDGLAGDEQFF

d_call: TRBD1
clone_size: NA
j_call: TRBJ1-2
v_call: TRBV19
cdr3_nt: TGTGCCAGTAGTACCCTGGACAGGGCGGGAGGCTACACCTTC
cdr3_aa: CASSTLDRAGGYTF

d_call: TRBD1
clone_size: NA
j_call: TRBJ2-7
v_call: TRBV5-1
cdr3_nt: TGCGCCAGCAGCCAAGATCGGACAGGGCACTACTCCTACGAGCAGTACTTC
cdr3_aa: CASSQDRTGHYSYEQYF

d_call: NA
clone_size: once
j_call: TRBJ2-7
v_call: TRBV6-6
cdr3_nt: TGTGCCAGCAGAAGGGACAACTCCTACGAGCAGTACTTC
cdr3_aa: CASRRDNSYEQYF

d_call: TRBD1
clone_size: NA
j_call: TRBJ2-5
v_call: TRBV2
cdr3_nt: TGTGCCAGCAGTAACCGACAGGGGCACGGGGAGACCCAGTACTTC
cdr3_aa: CASSNRQGHGETQYF

d_call: TRBD2
clone_size: NA
j_call: TRBJ2-1
v_call: TRBV6-2/TRBV6-3
cdr3_nt: TGTGCCAGCAGTTACGCCCTTTACGGGGGGTACAATGAGCAGTTCTTC
cdr3_aa: CASSYALYGGYNEQFF

d_call: TRBD1
clone_size: NA
j_call: TRBJ2-2
v_call: TRBV5-6
cdr3_nt: TGTGCCAGCAGCCACGACAGGGATCGTTACACCGGGGAGCTGTTTTTT
cdr3_aa: CASSHDRDRYTGELFF